This entry lists 31 T cell receptor beta chains sequenced from one sample in a study of cytomegalovirus exposure and HLA in healthy donors. PCR amplification relied on 60 Vbeta primers (plus 13 Jbeta primers). The table came from immunoSEQ multiplex PCR; TCRdb's copy has only in-frame clones and leaves some out. The sample records roughly 100,000 clones, about 68% being singletons. The sequenced sample consisted of PBMCs. All receptors come from a man aged 30-40 years in good health and CMV-seropositive.

The V gene is TRBV25-1, the J gene TRBJ1-1, with 9 bases that match TRBD1. After removal of 2 bases from V and 6 bases from J, the junction contained 7 bases not matched to a gene. This CDR3 has 15 amino acids. Germline values: CDR1 MGHDK, CDR2 SYGVNS. In DNA form, the CDR3 reads TGTGCCAGCAGTGAACCCGGACAGGGGAAGTCTGAAGCTTTCTTT. Amino acids: CASSEPGQGKSEAFF.

V usage is TRBV14 and J usage is TRBJ2-7; D is uncertain. Germline lookup yields CDR1 SGHDN and CDR2 FVKESK. Between the trimmed V and J ends, which lost 4 bases and 3 bases, there was a span of 16 bases. The CDR3 loop spans 15 amino acids. The CDR3 DNA sequence: TGTGCCAGCAGCCGTATCGGCAGGAACGTCTACGAGCAGTACTTC. Translation: CASSRIGRNVYEQYF.

This rearrangement joins TRBV6-1 to TRBJ1-4, with D hard to call. CDR3 size: 15 residues. V was shortened by 2 bases and J by 4 bases, with 11 bases between the two germline ends. Germline CDR1 is MNHNS and CDR2 is SASEGT. The CDR3 sequence is CASSELRQVNEKLFF. In nucleotides, the CDR3 is TGTGCCAGCAGTGAACTAAGGCAGGTTAATGAAAAACTGTTTTTT.

The chain links TRBV5-5 to TRBJ2-6, with D unclear. Deletions cut 5 bases from V and 0 bases from J, with 6 bases between. CDR3 length equals 14 residues. Germline V gives CDR1 SGHKS, CDR2 YYEKEE (reference sequence). The chain's CDR3 is CASSPYSGANVLTF. Written as DNA, the CDR3 is TGTGCCAGCAGTCCCTACTCTGGGGCCAACGTCCTGACTTTC.

The chain links TRBV5-5 to TRBJ1-6, with D uncertain. The CDR3 spans 15 residues. Germline CDR1 SGHKS, CDR2 YYEKEE (reference sequence). Trimming shortened V by 6 bases and J by 10 bases, and 20 bases separated the two germline ends. In DNA form, the CDR3 reads TGTGCCAGCAACACGTATCTCAATCCCAGGTCACCCCTCCACTTT. It yields the protein CASNTYLNPRSPLHF.

This clone came up a few times. The CDR3 sequence is CASSPLGDKAYEQYF. For the CDR3, the DNA is TGTGCCAGCAGTCCCTTGGGGGACAAAGCCTACGAGCAGTACTTC. J is TRBJ2-7 and V is TRBV6-1; D possibly corresponds to TRBD1 (6 bases). The CDR3 spans 15 residues. Per the germline V gene, CDR1 is MNHNS and CDR2 is SASEGT. The V and J ends lost 5 bases and 2 bases respectively, with 16 bases between them.

The rearrangement links TRBV7-9 to TRBJ2-1, with D possibly being TRBD1 (6 bases). This CDR3 has 16 residues. Germline V gives CDR1 SEHNR, CDR2 FQNEAQ (reference sequence). V lost 4 bases and J 1 base, leaving 14 bases between the germline ends. This CDR3 reads CASSSAWGRSYNEQFF. The CDR3 DNA sequence: TGTGCCAGCAGCTCCGCGTGGGGGCGGTCCTACAATGAGCAGTTCTTC.

This chain connects TRBV5-1 to TRBJ1-1, with D perhaps matching TRBD1 (6 bases). V was trimmed by 3 bases and J by 1 base, leaving 13 bases between them. From germline, CDR1 is SGHRS and CDR2 YFSETQ. CDR3 length: 15 amino acids. For the CDR3, the DNA is TGCGCCAGCAGCTCCCTACAGGGTGGGAACACTGAAGCTTTCTTT. Translation: CASSSLQGGNTEAFF.

The rearrangement links TRBV30 to TRBJ2-5; weak D call: TRBD1 (5 bases). The CDR3 runs 14 residues. The V gene's germline CDR1 is GTSNPN and CDR2 SVGIG (reference sequence). Between the trimmed V and J ends, which lost 2 bases and 6 bases, there was a span of 16 bases. The CDR3 nucleotides are TGTGCCTGGAGTAACATAGGGGTTACGAAGACCCAGTACTTC. This encodes CAWSNIGVTKTQYF. Full variable domain (remainder filled in from reference TRBV30 and TRBJ2-5): SQTIHQWPATLVQPVGSPLSLECTVEGTSNPNLYWYRQAAGRGLQLLFYSVGIGQISSEVPQNLSASRPQDRQFILSSKKLLLSDSGFYLCAWSNIGVTKTQYFGPGTRLLVL.

Worth noting for this clone: The sample has other DNA sequences that encode this CDR3 too. The J gene is TRBJ1-1, the V gene TRBV19, with 7 bases lining up with TRBD1. Germline V gene lookup returns CDR1 LNHDA and CDR2 SQIVND (reference sequence). The V segment lost 3 bases and the J segment 5 bases; nucleotides outside the gene matches: 3. This CDR3 region has 13 residues. CDR3 loop: CASSIYRGTEAFF. CDR3 sequence (DNA): TGTGCCAGTAGTATTTACAGGGGAACTGAAGCTTTCTTT. Using reference TRBV19 and TRBJ1-1 for the parts outside the CDR3, the full variable domain is DGGITQSPKYLFRKEGQNVTLSCEQNLNHDAMYWYRQDPGQGLRLIYYSQIVNDFQKGDIAEGYSVSREKKESFPLTVTSAQKNPTAFYLCASSIYRGTEAFFGQGTRLTVV.

V is TRBV6-6 and J is TRBJ1-5; 8 bases match TRBD1. Germline CDR1 MNHNY, CDR2 SVGAGI (reference sequence). Trimming at V came to 8 bases and at J to 11 bases, leaving 14 bases not matched to a gene. This CDR3 comprises 14 residues. The DNA of the CDR3 is TGTGCCAGCCGCACGGACAGGGTCTCACGGGCCCAGCATTTT. Protein product: CASRTDRVSRAQHF.

CDR3 protein: CASSSDRGTGNTIYF. Written as DNA, the CDR3 is TGTGCCAGCAGCAGCGACAGGGGGACTGGAAACACCATATATTTT. This rearrangement joins TRBV21-1 to TRBJ1-3; the D call in the table, TRBD1, was not verified against the DNA. TRBV21-1 is shown as a pseudogene. The length of the CDR3 is 15 residues.

The V call is TRBV4-1, the J call TRBJ2-3; TRBD2 might be the D (5 bases). Germline CDR1 and CDR2: MGHRA and YSYEKL. The V and J ends lost 0 bases and 7 bases respectively, with 14 bases between them. There are 15 residues in the CDR3. In DNA form, the CDR3 reads TGCGCCAGCAGCCAAGAAACGGGAATGGGGAATACGCAGTATTTT. It is translated as CASSQETGMGNTQYF.

The J gene is TRBJ2-7, the V gene TRBV6-1, with TRBD1 identical over 9 bases. Germline lookup yields CDR1 MNHNS and CDR2 SASEGT. V lost 6 bases to trimming and J lost 4 bases; unmatched junction nucleotides: 10. The CDR3 totals 15 residues. This chain's CDR3 is CASRTTGTGPYEQYF. The CDR3 region has the DNA TGTGCCAGCAGGACCACCGGGACAGGGCCATACGAGCAGTACTTC.

The V and J genes are TRBV7-9 and TRBJ2-2; weak D call: TRBD1 (6 bases). Trimming took off 1 base at V and 1 base at J, with 10 bases between the two ends. This CDR3 region has 16 residues. The V gene's germline CDR1 is SEHNR and CDR2 FQNEAQ (reference sequence). CDR3 sequence reads: CASSLEDSKNTGELFF. For the CDR3, the DNA is TGTGCCAGCAGCTTAGAGGACAGTAAGAACACCGGGGAGCTGTTTTTT.

This clone was observed once. The rearrangement uses TRBV7-3 and TRBJ2-1, with TRBD2 as a possible D gene (6 bases). The V end lost 4 bases, the J end lost 9 bases, and 10 bases lay between the germline ends. In germline, CDR1 is SGHTA, CDR2 FQGTGA. The CDR3 has 12 residues. The CDR3 spells CASSSEAGEQFF. The DNA of the CDR3 is TGTGCCAGCAGCTCCGAAGCGGGTGAGCAGTTCTTC.

The chain joins TRBV11-2 to TRBJ1-1; D is perhaps TRBD1 (6 bases). Germline V gives CDR1 SGHAT, CDR2 FQNNGV. V lost 4 bases and J 8 bases, leaving 23 bases between the germline ends. This CDR3 region has 16 residues. The CDR3, as DNA: TGTGCCAGCAGCTCCACACTACTCATGACAGGCAGGGAAGCTTTCTTT. Translated, it gives CASSSTLLMTGREAFF.

V gene TRBV10-3 combines with J gene TRBJ2-3; D is uncertain. The V gene lost 0 bases and the J gene lost 5 bases, with 9 bases spanning the gap. CDR3 length: 14 residues. Germline V gene sequence: CDR1 ENHRY, CDR2 SYGVKD. This CDR3 reads CAISESGAGDTQYF. DNA for the CDR3: TGTGCCATCAGTGAGTCTGGAGCTGGAGATACGCAGTATTTT.

The chain carries TRBV5-1 and TRBJ2-7, with 7 positions matching TRBD1. The germline gives CDR1 SGHRS, CDR2 YFSETQ. The CDR3 length is 14 residues. Trimming took 1 base from V and 3 from J; bases not matched to a gene: 4. In DNA form, the CDR3 reads TGCGCCAGCAGCTTGCGCAGGGGGAACTACGAGCAGTACTTC. This translates into CASSLRRGNYEQYF.

V is TRBV6-5 and J is TRBJ2-3; 9 bases are shared with TRBD1. Germline assignment: CDR1 MNHEY and CDR2 SVGAGI. Trimming took 0 bases from V and 6 from J; bases not matched to a gene: 7. The CDR3 is made up of 16 amino acids. The CDR3 spells CASSYSIWTGDDTQYF. CDR3 bases: TGTGCCAGCAGTTACTCGATATGGACAGGGGACGATACGCAGTATTTT.

V is TRBV6-5 and J is TRBJ2-7, with a possible D match to TRBD1 (5 bases). In germline, CDR1 is MNHEY, CDR2 SVGAGI. The CDR3 sequence is 15 residues long. Trimming removed 6 bases at V and 0 bases at J, with 15 bases between. CDR3 loop: CASRNTGLSSYEQYF. CDR3 DNA: TGTGCCAGCAGGAATACAGGCTTGAGCTCCTACGAGCAGTACTTC.

There are a few counts of this clone. The chain links TRBV2 to TRBJ2-1, with TRBD1 matching over 8 bases. Looked up from germline, CDR1 is SNHLY and CDR2 is FYNNEI. CDR3 length: 14 residues. The ends lost 6 bases at V and 7 bases at J; junction bases unmatched: 8. In DNA form, the CDR3 reads TGTGCCAGCAGCGACAGGGGATTCAGTAATGAGCAGTTCTTC. This sequence encodes CASSDRGFSNEQFF.

The V gene is TRBV28, the J gene TRBJ2-3; TRBD1 is a possible D gene (5 bases). The CDR3 extends over 12 amino acids. Deletions cut 7 bases from V and 10 bases from J, with 15 bases between. Germline CDR1 MDHEN, CDR2 SYDVKM. CDR3 protein: CASIRVGAAQYF. The DNA for the CDR3 is TGTGCCAGCATCCGGGTTGGGGCCGCGCAGTATTTT.

The rearrangement joins TRBV4-2 to TRBJ1-3; D is uncertain. CDR3 length: 15 residues. The V gene lost 0 bases and the J gene lost 0 bases, with 6 bases spanning the gap. The germline V gene encodes CDR1 LGHNA and CDR2 YNFKEQ. The CDR3 DNA follows: TGTGCCAGCAGCCAAGACGGAGGCTCTGGAAACACCATATATTTT. Amino acid sequence: CASSQDGGSGNTIYF.

This clone was seen a few times. The chain couples TRBV7-8 to TRBJ1-5; TRBD1 matches at 9 bases. V gave up 4 bases and J gave up 9 bases; unmatched junction bases: 19. Germline V gives CDR1 SGHVS, CDR2 FQNEAQ. The CDR3 covers 18 residues. The CDR3 nucleotides read TGTGCCAGCAGCTCGTATATAGGACAGGGGAATGTGAAGGTGCCCCAGCATTTT. Its translation is CASSSYIGQGNVKVPQHF.

This clone was seen more than once but under ten times. The chain recombines TRBV11-3 with TRBJ1-3; a possible D gene is TRBD1 (6 bases). V dropped 5 bases and J dropped 2 bases, with 28 bases sitting between them. The CDR3 contains 20 residues. Germline CDR1 SGHNT, CDR2 YENEEA. CDR3 bases: TGTGCCAGCAGCAAGGGGGGGCGGGGGGCGAACTCCCTTCCTGGAAACACCATATATTTT. This gives the protein CASSKGGRGANSLPGNTIYF.

The V gene is TRBV18, the J gene TRBJ2-3, with D tentatively TRBD1 (5 bases). CDR1 and CDR2 from the germline V gene are KGHSH and LQKENI. The CDR3 covers 14 residues. Trimming shortened V by 3 bases and J by 1 base, and 8 bases separated the two germline ends. CDR3 amino acids: CASSPTTGTDTQYF. CDR3 nucleotide sequence: TGTGCCAGCTCACCCACGACAGGCACAGATACGCAGTATTTT.

V and J are TRBV7-9 and TRBJ2-2, with TRBD2 identical over 12 bases. With V trimmed by 5 bases and J by 5 bases, 3 bases remained unmatched. CDR1 is SEHNR and CDR2 is FQNEAQ in the germline V gene (reference sequence). The CDR3 is made up of 15 amino acids. The CDR3 bases are TGTGCCAGCAGCCCTGGACTAGCGGGGACCGGGGAGCTGTTTTTT. It translates to CASSPGLAGTGELFF.

This chain joins TRBV2 and TRBJ2-7, with 7 positions matching TRBD2. The ends lost 6 bases at V and 0 bases at J; junction bases unmatched: 8. Germline V gene sequence: CDR1 SNHLY, CDR2 FYNNEI. This CDR3 contains 15 residues. CDR3 in DNA: TGTGCCAGCAGCCACGGGGAGGGCCTCTCCTACGAGCAGTACTTC. It is translated as CASSHGEGLSYEQYF.

The V call is TRBV27, the J call TRBJ2-3, with D tentatively TRBD2 (6 bases). This CDR3 region has 11 residues. Germline values: CDR1 MNHEY, CDR2 SMNVEV (reference sequence). Between the trimmed V and J ends, which lost 6 bases and 14 bases, there was a span of 15 bases. The CDR3 sequence is CASRPLAGGYF. DNA of the CDR3: TGTGCCAGCAGGCCACTAGCTGGGGGGTATTTT.

This clone was counted once. J is TRBJ2-2 and V is TRBV13; unclear D gene. Deletions cut 2 bases from V and 6 bases from J, with 7 bases between. In germline, CDR1 is PRHDT, CDR2 FYEKMQ (reference sequence). The length of the CDR3 is 13 residues. The CDR3 is CASSLTTPGELFF. In nucleotides, the CDR3 is TGTGCCAGCAGCTTAACTACCCCCGGGGAGCTGTTTTTT.